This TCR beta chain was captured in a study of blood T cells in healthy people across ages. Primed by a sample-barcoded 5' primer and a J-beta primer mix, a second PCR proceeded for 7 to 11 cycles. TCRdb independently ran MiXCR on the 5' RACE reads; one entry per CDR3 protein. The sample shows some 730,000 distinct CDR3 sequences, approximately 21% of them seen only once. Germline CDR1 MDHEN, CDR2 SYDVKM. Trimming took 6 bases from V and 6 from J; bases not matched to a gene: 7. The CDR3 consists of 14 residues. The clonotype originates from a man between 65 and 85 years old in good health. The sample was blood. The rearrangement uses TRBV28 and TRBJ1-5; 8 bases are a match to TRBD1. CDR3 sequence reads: CASRLAGGFQPQHF. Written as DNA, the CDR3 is TGTGCCAGCAGATTAGCAGGGGGCTTTCAGCCCCAGCATTTT.